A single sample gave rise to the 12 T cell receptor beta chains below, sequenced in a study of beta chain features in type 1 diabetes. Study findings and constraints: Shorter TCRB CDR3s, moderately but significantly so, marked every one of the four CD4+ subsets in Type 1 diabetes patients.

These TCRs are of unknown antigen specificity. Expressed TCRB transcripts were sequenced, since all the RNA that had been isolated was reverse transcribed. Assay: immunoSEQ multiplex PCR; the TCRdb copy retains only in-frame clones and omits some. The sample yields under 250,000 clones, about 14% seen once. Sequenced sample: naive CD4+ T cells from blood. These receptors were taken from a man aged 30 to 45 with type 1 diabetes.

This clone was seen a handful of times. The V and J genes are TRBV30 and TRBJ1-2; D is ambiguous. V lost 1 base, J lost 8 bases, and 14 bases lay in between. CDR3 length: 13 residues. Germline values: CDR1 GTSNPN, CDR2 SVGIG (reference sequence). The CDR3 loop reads CAWSGENSGGYTF. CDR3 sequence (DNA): TGTGCCTGGAGTGGAGAAAATTCGGGGGGCTACACCTTC.

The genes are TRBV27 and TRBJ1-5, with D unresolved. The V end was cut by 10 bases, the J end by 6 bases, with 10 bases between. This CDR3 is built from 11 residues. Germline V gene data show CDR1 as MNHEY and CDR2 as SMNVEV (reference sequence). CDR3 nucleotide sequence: TGTGCCATTGCGTGGTCTCAGCCCCAGCATTTT. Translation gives CAIAWSQPQHF.

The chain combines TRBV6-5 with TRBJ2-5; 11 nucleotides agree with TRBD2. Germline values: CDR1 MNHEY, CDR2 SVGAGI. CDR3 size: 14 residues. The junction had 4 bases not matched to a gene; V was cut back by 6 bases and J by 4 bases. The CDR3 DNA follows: TGTGCCAGCAGACTCGGGACTAGCGGAGAGACCCAGTACTTC. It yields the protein CASRLGTSGETQYF.

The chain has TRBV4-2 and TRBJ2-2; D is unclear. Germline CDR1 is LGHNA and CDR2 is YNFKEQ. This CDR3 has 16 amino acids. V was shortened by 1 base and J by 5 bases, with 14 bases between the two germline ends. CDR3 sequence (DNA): TGTGCCAGCAGCCAAGCATTCCAGGCCCAAACCGGGGAGCTGTTTTTT. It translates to CASSQAFQAQTGELFF.

CDR3 protein: CASSEETGHGYTF. DNA of the CDR3: TGTGCCAGCAGTGAAGAGACAGGTCATGGCTACACCTTC. The chain combines TRBV2 with TRBJ1-2; possible D gene TRBD1, 6 bases. The germline gives CDR1 SNHLY, CDR2 FYNNEI. The CDR3 length is 13 residues. V was shortened by 1 base and J by 6 bases, with 9 bases between the two germline ends.

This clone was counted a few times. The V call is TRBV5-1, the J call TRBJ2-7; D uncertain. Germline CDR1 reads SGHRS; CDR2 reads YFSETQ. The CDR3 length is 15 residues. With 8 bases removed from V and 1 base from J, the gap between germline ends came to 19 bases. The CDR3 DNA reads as TGCGCCAGTTCTGCTGGGCCTGCTCCGTCCTACGAGCAGTACTTC. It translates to CASSAGPAPSYEQYF. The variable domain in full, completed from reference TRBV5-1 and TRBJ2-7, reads KAGVTQTPRYLIKTRGQQVTLSCSPISGHRSVSWYQQTPGQGLQFLFEYFSETQRNKGNFPGRFSGRQFSNSRSEMNVSTLELGDSALYLCASSAGPAPSYEQYFGPGTRLTVT.

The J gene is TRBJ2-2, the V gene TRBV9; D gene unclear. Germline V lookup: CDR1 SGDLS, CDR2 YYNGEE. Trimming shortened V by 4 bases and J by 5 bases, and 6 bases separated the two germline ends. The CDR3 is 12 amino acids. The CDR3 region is CASSLRTGELFF. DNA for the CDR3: TGTGCCAGCAGCTTGAGAACCGGGGAGCTGTTTTTT.

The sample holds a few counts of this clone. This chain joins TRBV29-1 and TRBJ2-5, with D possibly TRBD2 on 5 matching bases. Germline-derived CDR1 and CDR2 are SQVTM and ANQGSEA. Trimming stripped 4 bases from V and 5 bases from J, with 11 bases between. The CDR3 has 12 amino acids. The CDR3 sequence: CSVGEGRETQYF. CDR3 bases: TGCAGCGTTGGTGAGGGCAGGGAGACCCAGTACTTC.

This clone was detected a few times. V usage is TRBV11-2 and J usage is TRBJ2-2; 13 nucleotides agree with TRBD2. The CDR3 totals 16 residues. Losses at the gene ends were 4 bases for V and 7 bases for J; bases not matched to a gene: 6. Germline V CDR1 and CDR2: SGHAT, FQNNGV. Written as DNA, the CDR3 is TGTGCCAGCAGCTCTACTAGCGGGGGGGCCGACGGGGAGCTGTTTTTT. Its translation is CASSSTSGGADGELFF. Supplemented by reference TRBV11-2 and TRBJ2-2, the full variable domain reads EAGVAQSPRYKIIEKRQSVAFWCNPISGHATLYWYQQILGQGPKLLIQFQNNGVVDDSQLPKDRFSAERLKGVDSTLKIQPAKLEDSAVYLCASSSTSGGADGELFFGEGSRLTVL.

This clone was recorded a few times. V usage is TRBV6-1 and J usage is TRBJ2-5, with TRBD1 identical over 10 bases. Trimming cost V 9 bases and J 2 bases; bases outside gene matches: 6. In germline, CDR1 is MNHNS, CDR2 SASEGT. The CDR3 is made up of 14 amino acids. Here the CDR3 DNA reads TGTGCCAGTCGCCGGGACAGGGGACAAGAGACCCAGTACTTC. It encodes CASRRDRGQETQYF.

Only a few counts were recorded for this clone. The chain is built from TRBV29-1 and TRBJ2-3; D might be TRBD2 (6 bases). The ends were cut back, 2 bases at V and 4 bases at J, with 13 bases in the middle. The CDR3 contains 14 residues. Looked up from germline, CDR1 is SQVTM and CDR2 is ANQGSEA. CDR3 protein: CSVESSSGADTQYF. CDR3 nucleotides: TGCAGCGTTGAATCCTCATCGGGGGCAGATACGCAGTATTTT.

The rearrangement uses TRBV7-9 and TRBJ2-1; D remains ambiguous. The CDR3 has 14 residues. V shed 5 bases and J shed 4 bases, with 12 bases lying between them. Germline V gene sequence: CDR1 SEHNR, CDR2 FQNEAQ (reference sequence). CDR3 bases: TGTGCCAGCAGCCCGAGCGCGGTATACAATGAGCAGTTCTTC. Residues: CASSPSAVYNEQFF.